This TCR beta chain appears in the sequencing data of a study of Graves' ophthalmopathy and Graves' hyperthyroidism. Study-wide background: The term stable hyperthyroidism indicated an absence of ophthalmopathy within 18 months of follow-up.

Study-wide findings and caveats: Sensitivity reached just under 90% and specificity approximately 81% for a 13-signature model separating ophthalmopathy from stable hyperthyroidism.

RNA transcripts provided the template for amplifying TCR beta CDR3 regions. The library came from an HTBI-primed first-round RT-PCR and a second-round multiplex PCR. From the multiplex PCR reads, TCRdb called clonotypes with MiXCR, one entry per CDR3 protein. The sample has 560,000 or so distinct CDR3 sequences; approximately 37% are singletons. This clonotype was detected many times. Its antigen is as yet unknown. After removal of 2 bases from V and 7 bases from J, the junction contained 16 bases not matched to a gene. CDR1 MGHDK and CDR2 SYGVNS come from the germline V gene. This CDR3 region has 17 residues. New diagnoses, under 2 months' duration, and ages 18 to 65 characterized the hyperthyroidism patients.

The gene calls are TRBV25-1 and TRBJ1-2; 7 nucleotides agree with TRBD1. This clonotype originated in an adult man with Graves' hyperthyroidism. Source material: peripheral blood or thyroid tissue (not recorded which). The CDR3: CASSELGGGDRDAGYTF. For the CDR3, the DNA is TGTGCCAGCAGTGAACTAGGCGGAGGAGACAGGGACGCTGGCTACACCTTC.